The TCR beta chain under discussion was sequenced for a study of neurological immune-mediated disorders. This clonotype was detected many times. Its antigen is undetermined. Points from the study as a whole: Because no CDR3 amino acid sequences were shared across subjects by expanded clones, private repertoires were suggested in all groups. The repertoires of 18 of 34 multiple sclerosis patients fell into one related-CDR3 cluster (a possible signature) under phylogenetic grouping.

Synthesis of cDNA was performed by 5'RACE using 10-nucleotide random UMIs. TCRdb reprocessed the 5' RACE reads with MiXCR, giving one entry per CDR3 protein. The sample carries about 120,000 distinct CDR3 sequences, more than 2.5% recorded once. Trimming took 6 bases from V and 4 from J; bases not matched to a gene: 9. The CDR3 totals 15 residues. Germline-derived CDR1 and CDR2 are MNHEY and SMNVEV (reference sequence). The chain links TRBV27 to TRBJ1-5; TRBD1 matches 7 bases. Specimen: PBMCs. This clonotype was obtained from a woman under 40 with multiple sclerosis. CDR3 loop: CASSRRQGGNQPQHF. The CDR3 DNA sequence: TGTGCCAGCAGCCGCAGACAGGGTGGTAATCAGCCCCAGCATTTT.